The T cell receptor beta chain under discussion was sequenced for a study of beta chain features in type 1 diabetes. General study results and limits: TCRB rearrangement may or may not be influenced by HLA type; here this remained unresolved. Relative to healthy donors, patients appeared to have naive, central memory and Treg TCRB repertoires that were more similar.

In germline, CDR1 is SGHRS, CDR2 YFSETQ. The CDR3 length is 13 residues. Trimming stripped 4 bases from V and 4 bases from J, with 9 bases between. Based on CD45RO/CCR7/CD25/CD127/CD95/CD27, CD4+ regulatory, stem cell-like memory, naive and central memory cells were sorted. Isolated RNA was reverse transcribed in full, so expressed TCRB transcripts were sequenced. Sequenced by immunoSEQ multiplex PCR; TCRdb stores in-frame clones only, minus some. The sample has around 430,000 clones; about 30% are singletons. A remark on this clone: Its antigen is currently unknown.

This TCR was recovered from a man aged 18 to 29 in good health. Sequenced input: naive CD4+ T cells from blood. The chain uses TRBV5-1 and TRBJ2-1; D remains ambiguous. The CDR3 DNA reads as TGCGCCAGCAGCCTTACCAGGTACAATGAGCAGTTCTTC. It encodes CASSLTRYNEQFF.